The 9 T cell receptor beta chains below all came from one sample that was sequenced in a study of blood T cell repertoires in COVID-19. Libraries were prepared by immunoSEQ multiplex PCR; TCRdb keeps only in-frame clonotypes and omits some of them. This sample yields fewer than 250,000 clones, of which 70% to 90% are seen a single time; 0.65% to 0.85% belongs to the top ten. The sequenced sample was peripheral blood. These receptors were obtained from a man aged 40-49 years with acute or convalescent COVID-19.

Only one count was recorded for this clone. J is TRBJ1-2 and V is TRBV3-1 (or the pseudogene TRBV3-2); D is perhaps TRBD1 (6 bases). The length of the CDR3 is 15 residues. The V gene lost 4 bases and the J gene lost 6 bases, with 18 bases spanning the gap. Germline V gene data show CDR1 as LGHDT and CDR2 as YNNKEL (reference sequence). As DNA, the CDR3 is TGTGCCAGCAGCCCGAGTCTCAGGGGCGCAGATGGCTACACCTTC. The encoded protein is CASSPSLRGADGYTF.

V and J are TRBV29-1 and TRBJ2-7; TRBD1 matches 8 bases. J was trimmed by 2 bases and V by 4 bases; bases with no gene match: 7. The length of the CDR3 is 14 residues. Germline lookup yields CDR1 SQVTM and CDR2 ANQGSEA. The CDR3 DNA is TGCAGCGTTGTTGGACAGGGACATACCTACGAGCAGTACTTC. It is translated as CSVVGQGHTYEQYF.

V usage is TRBV7-9 and J usage is TRBJ1-6, with 8 bases fitting TRBD1. The CDR3 length is 13 residues. CDR1 SEHNR and CDR2 FQNEAQ come from the germline V gene (reference sequence). The junction had 8 bases not matched to a gene; V was cut back by 5 bases and J by 14 bases. In DNA, the CDR3 is TGTGCCAGCAGCATGACAGGGGCCGGGGCCCTCCACTTT. Translated: CASSMTGAGALHF. The whole variable domain, remainder taken from reference TRBV7-9 and TRBJ1-6, is DTGVSQNPRHKITKRGQNVTFRCDPISEHNRLYWYRQTLGQGPEFLTYFQNEAQLEKSRLLSDRFSAERPKGSFSTLEIQRTEQGDSAMYLCASSMTGAGALHFGNGTRLTVT.

This clone was seen only once. CDR3 amino acids: CASSFAEGHYGYTF. CDR3 DNA: TGTGCCAGCAGCTTTGCGGAGGGGCACTATGGCTACACCTTC. The chain has TRBV7-2 and TRBJ1-2; a weak D match, TRBD1 (5 bases). Germline assignment: CDR1 SGHTA and CDR2 FQGNSA. This CDR3 has 14 residues. Trimming stripped 3 bases from V and 3 bases from J, with 11 bases between.

The rearrangement uses TRBV5-6 and TRBJ2-3, with TRBD2 identical over 8 bases. This CDR3 is built from 17 residues. J lost 1 base, V lost 0 bases, and 7 bases had no gene match. CDR1 and CDR2 (germline): SGHDT, YYEEEE. CDR3 protein: CASSLAGGGVGTDTQYF. In DNA form, the CDR3 reads TGTGCCAGCAGCTTGGCCGGGGGGGGCGTTGGCACAGATACGCAGTATTTT.

The chain carries TRBV7-2 and TRBJ2-4, with 7 bases matching TRBD2. With V trimmed by 5 bases and J by 9 bases, 10 bases remained unmatched. Germline CDR1 reads SGHTA; CDR2 reads FQGNSA. The CDR3 consists of 14 residues. The CDR3 DNA reads as TGTGCCAGCAGCCAAGACTGGGGAGGGAGCATTCAGTACTTC. It encodes CASSQDWGGSIQYF.

This clone was observed a single time. J is TRBJ1-1 and V is TRBV5-1, with 8 positions matching TRBD1. CDR1 is SGHRS and CDR2 is YFSETQ in the germline V gene. Unmatched junction bases numbered 13, after V lost 4 bases and J lost 8 bases. CDR3 length: 15 amino acids. CDR3 coding DNA: TGCGCCAGCAGCCCGGACGGACAGGGCGTGTTAGAAGCTTTCTTT. Amino acid sequence: CASSPDGQGVLEAFF.

The J gene is TRBJ1-5, the V gene TRBV4-1; no definite D call. V was shortened by 1 base and J by 9 bases, with 10 bases between the two germline ends. CDR1 and CDR2 (germline): MGHRA, YSYEKL. The CDR3 extends over 13 amino acids. For the CDR3, the DNA is TGCGCCAGCAGCCAAGGGCGGAATGGGCCCCAGCATTTT. Protein: CASSQGRNGPQHF.

This clone has just a few counts. The chain recombines TRBV1 with TRBJ2-7; the table calls TRBD1, which could not be checked here. TRBV1 is given as a pseudogene. The CDR3 length is 15 residues. The DNA of the CDR3 is TGCACCAGCAGCCAATGGCAGGTTGGTGACTACGAGCAGTACTTC. Amino acids: CTSSQWQVGDYEQYF.